Presented here are 13 T cell receptor beta chains from one specimen sequenced in a study of tumor and adjacent non-tumor tissue in lung cancer. The library came from three nested PCR rounds adapted from ARM-PCR protocols. MiXCR, applied by TCRdb to the multiplex PCR reads, yields one record per CDR3 protein. The sample lists approximately 120,000 distinct CDR3 sequences; 75% were seen once. The template was RNA from unsorted bulk tissue. What was sequenced was lung tumor tissue. These receptors all come from a woman aged 60-70 years with non-small cell lung cancer.

This clonotype was counted once. The V and J genes are TRBV4-1 and TRBJ2-2; 8 positions match TRBD1. The CDR3 loop spans 15 amino acids. Germline V gene data show CDR1 as MGHRA and CDR2 as YSYEKL. V dropped 0 bases and J dropped 5; count of bases not matched to a gene: 2. The CDR3 DNA reads as TGCGCCAGCAGCCAAGATGACAGGGGAACCGGGGAGCTGTTTTTT. Translated, it gives CASSQDDRGTGELFF.

The genes are TRBV11-2 and TRBJ2-7; 8 bases fit TRBD2. V gave up 4 bases and J gave up 6 bases; unmatched junction bases: 11. The CDR3 has 15 amino acids. The germline CDR1 and CDR2 sequences are SGHAT and FQNNGV. CDR3 sequence (DNA): TGTGCCAGCAGCTACGCGACCAGCGGGAGCTTCGAGCAGTACTTC. Translated, it gives CASSYATSGSFEQYF.

DNA for the CDR3: TGTGCCAGCAACCCCCTCTGGGCAGATACGCAGTATTTT. It is translated as CASNPLWADTQYF. This chain connects TRBV11-1 to TRBJ2-3; no reliable D call. The V end was cut by 7 bases, the J end by 4 bases, with 12 bases between. This CDR3 region has 13 residues. Germline CDR1 reads SGHAT; CDR2 reads FQDESV (reference sequence).

Ten or more counts support this clonotype. The rearrangement uses TRBV20-1 and TRBJ1-4; tentative D call: TRBD1 (5 bases). V was cut by 3 bases and J by 11 bases, with 10 bases left in between. Germline assignment: CDR1 DFQATT and CDR2 SNEGSKA (reference sequence). The CDR3 loop spans 11 amino acids. CDR3 region: CSASVRDKLFF. The CDR3 nucleotides read TGCAGTGCTAGTGTCAGGGATAAACTGTTTTTT.

On this clonotype: This could be a read error, since a much larger clone is one nucleotide away. DNA of the CDR3: TGCAGCGCCGTCGGGACAGTGGGCAATGAGCAGTTCTTC. This sequence encodes CSAVGTVGNEQFF. The chain couples TRBV29-1 to TRBJ2-1; 7 bases are shared with TRBD1. V lost 7 bases to trimming and J lost 6 bases; unmatched junction nucleotides: 9. The CDR3 consists of 13 residues. Germline V lookup: CDR1 SQVTM, CDR2 ANQGSEA.

Notes on this clonotype: This may arise from a read error, as a much more abundant clone is one base away. The V gene is TRBV20-1, the J gene TRBJ2-1, with D perhaps matching TRBD1 (6 bases). This CDR3 is 15 amino acids long. From germline, CDR1 is DFQATT and CDR2 SNEGSKA (reference sequence). Trimming pared 6 bases from V and 6 bases from J, leaving 21 bases between. CDR3 region: CSAPGPGHGANEQFF. The CDR3 DNA reads as TGCAGTGCCCCAGGCCCGGGACATGGTGCCAATGAGCAGTTCTTC.

The V and J genes are TRBV11-1 and TRBJ2-1, with D perhaps matching TRBD1 (6 bases). Germline loops: CDR1 SGHAT, CDR2 FQDESV (reference sequence). Trimming took 5 bases from V and 6 from J, leaving 17 bases between them. The CDR3 has 15 amino acids. The CDR3: CASSILGACFNEQFF. The CDR3 DNA is TGTGCCAGCAGCATATTGGGGGCATGTTTCAATGAGCAGTTCTTC. Using reference TRBV11-1 and TRBJ2-1 for the parts outside the CDR3, the full variable domain is EAEVAQSPRYKITEKSQAVAFWCDPISGHATLYWYRQILGQGPELLVQFQDESVVDDSQLPKDRFSAERLKGVDSTLKIQPAELGDSAMYLCASSILGACFNEQFFGPGTRLTVL.

A note on this clonotype: Compared with germline, one end of the junction differs, possibly owing to a read error. J is TRBJ1-1 and V is TRBV28; possible D gene TRBD1, 6 bases. The germline CDR1 and CDR2 sequences are MDHEN and SYDVKM. This CDR3 region has 14 residues. This chain's CDR3 is CASRRHREDTEALF. The CDR3 bases are TGTGCCAGCAGACGACACAGGGAGGACACTGAAGCTCTCTTT.

To note about this clonotype: With a much larger clone just one base away, this may be a read error. V is TRBV20-1 and J is TRBJ2-1; 9 bases fit TRBD2. CDR3 length: 14 amino acids. V gave up 8 bases and J gave up 7 bases; unmatched junction bases: 12. CDR1 DFQATT and CDR2 SNEGSKA come from the germline V gene (reference sequence). The CDR3 here is CSTEVLAGLNEQFF. The CDR3 DNA reads as TGCAGTACCGAGGTGCTAGCGGGATTGAATGAGCAGTTCTTC.

The chain is built from TRBV20-1 and TRBJ1-1; D remains unclear. The germline V and J ends were trimmed by 7 bases and 5 bases, with 11 bases remaining between them. The germline gives CDR1 DFQATT, CDR2 SNEGSKA (reference sequence). CDR3 size: 11 residues. The CDR3 DNA reads TGCAGTGTCGGCTCGAATACTGAAGCTTTCTTT. Residues: CSVGSNTEAFF.

V usage is TRBV11-2 and J usage is TRBJ1-6; D remains ambiguous. CDR1 and CDR2 (germline): SGHAT, FQNNGV. Trimming stripped 0 bases from V and 18 bases from J, with 18 bases between. This CDR3 has 14 residues. In nucleotides, the CDR3 is TGTGCCAGCAGCTTAGAAGCAAATAATTCATCCCCCCACTTT. Its protein product is CASSLEANNSSPHF.

The genes are TRBV28 and TRBJ2-2; 10 positions match TRBD2. The V gene's germline CDR1 is MDHEN and CDR2 SYDVKM. The V gene end was trimmed by 7 bases and the J gene end by 7 bases; junction bases not matched to a gene: 9. The CDR3 runs to 15 residues. DNA of the CDR3: TGTGCCAGCACGCTAGCGGGAGTGAAGGGCGGGGAGCTGTTTTTT. As protein: CASTLAGVKGGELFF. The whole variable domain, filled in from reference TRBV28 and TRBJ2-2, reads DVKVTQSSRYLVKRTGEKVFLECVQDMDHENMFWYRQDPGLGLRLIYFSYDVKMKEKGDIPEGYSVSREKKERFSLILESASTNQTSMYLCASTLAGVKGGELFFGEGSRLTVL.

Many counts were recorded for this clonotype. The gene calls are TRBV5-4 and TRBJ2-5, with 12 nucleotides matching TRBD1. CDR1 and CDR2 (germline): SGHNT, YYREEE (reference sequence). This CDR3 comprises 17 residues. J lost 5 bases, V lost 4 bases, and 12 bases had no gene match. The CDR3 loop reads CASSRGQGAALSETQYF. The CDR3 nucleotides read TGTGCCAGCAGCCGGGGACAGGGGGCGGCTCTTTCGGAGACCCAGTACTTC.